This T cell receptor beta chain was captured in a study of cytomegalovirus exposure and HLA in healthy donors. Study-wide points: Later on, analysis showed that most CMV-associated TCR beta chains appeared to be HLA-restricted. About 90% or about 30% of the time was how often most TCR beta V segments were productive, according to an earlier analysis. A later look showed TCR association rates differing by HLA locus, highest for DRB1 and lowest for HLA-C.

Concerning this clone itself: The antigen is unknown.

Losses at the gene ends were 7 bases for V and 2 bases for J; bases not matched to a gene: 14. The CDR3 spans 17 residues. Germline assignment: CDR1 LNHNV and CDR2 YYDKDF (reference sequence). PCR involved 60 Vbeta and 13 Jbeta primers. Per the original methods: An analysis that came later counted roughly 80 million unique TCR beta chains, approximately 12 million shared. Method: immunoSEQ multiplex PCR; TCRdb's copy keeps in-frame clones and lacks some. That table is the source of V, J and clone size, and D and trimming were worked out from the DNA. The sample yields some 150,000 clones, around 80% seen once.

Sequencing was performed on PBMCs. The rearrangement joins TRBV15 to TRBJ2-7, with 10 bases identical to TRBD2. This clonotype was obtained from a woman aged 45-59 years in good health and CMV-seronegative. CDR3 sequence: CATKPGLATGAAYEQYF. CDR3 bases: TGTGCCACCAAGCCGGGACTAGCGACAGGTGCGGCCTACGAGCAGTACTTC.